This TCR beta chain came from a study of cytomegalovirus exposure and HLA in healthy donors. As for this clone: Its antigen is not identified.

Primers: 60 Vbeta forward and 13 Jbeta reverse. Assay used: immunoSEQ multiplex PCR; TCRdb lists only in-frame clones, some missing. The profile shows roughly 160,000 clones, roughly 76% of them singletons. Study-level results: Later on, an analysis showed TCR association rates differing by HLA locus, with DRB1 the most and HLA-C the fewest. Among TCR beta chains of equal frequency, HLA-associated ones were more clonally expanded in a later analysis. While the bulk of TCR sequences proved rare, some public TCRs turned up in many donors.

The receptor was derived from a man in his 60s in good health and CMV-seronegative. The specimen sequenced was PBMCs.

The CDR3 nucleotides are TGTGCCAGCAGCGTATCAGGGAGCAATCAGCCCCAGCATTTT. Translated: CASSVSGSNQPQHF. The rearrangement joins TRBV9 to TRBJ1-5; weak D call: TRBD1 (5 bases). V gave up 1 base and J gave up 1 base, with 6 bases separating them. The CDR3 loop spans 14 amino acids. Germline V lookup: CDR1 SGDLS, CDR2 YYNGEE.